The T cell receptor (beta chain) described here comes from a study of T cells in localized non-small cell lung cancer. The method was immunoSEQ multiplex PCR; TCRdb's version includes in-frame clones alone and lacks a portion of them. The sample holds 1,000 to 1,500 clones; roughly a fifth are singletons and the top ten take about 16%. This clone is classed as large. Its antigen is undetermined. Trimming at V came to 0 bases and at J to 2 bases, leaving 6 bases not matched to a gene. This CDR3 spans 17 amino acids. The germline V gene has CDR1 MNHGY and CDR2 SAAAGT. Findings and caveats of the study: Only one tumor region was sequenced, so heterogeneity remains possible. Uninvolved adjacent lung showed higher T cell clonality than tumor.

J is TRBJ2-5 and V is TRBV6-8; 10 bases map to TRBD2. The sample here was normal lung tissue next to the tumor, taken before any cancer treatment. This sequence originates from a woman aged 35 to 70 with stage I lung adenocarcinoma. The DNA for the CDR3 is TGTGCCAGCAGTTACTCGATGGCTAGCGGGGGACAAGAGACCCAGTACTTC. This translates into CASSYSMASGGQETQYF.